These 27 T cell receptor beta chains share one sample of origin, sequenced in a study of blood T cell repertoires in COVID-19. Repertoires were generated with immunoSEQ multiplex PCR, while TCRdb's copy carries only in-frame clones and drops some. The data hold 28,000 or so clones, with almost 90% observed a single time. Material for sequencing was peripheral blood. The receptors here all came from a human donor in a cohort sampled during active COVID-19.

This sequence joins TRBV6-5 and TRBJ1-1; 10 positions match TRBD1. Per germline, CDR1 MNHEY and CDR2 SVGAGI. The CDR3 runs to 15 residues. After removal of 4 bases from V and 0 bases from J, the junction contained 2 bases not matched to a gene. The CDR3 region is CASSSGTGVNTEAFF. The CDR3 nucleotides are TGTGCCAGCAGTTCTGGGACAGGGGTGAACACTGAAGCTTTCTTT.

This clone has a single count. The rearrangement joins TRBV6-5 to TRBJ1-4; D gene uncertain. The CDR3 covers 14 residues. Per the germline V gene, CDR1 is MNHEY and CDR2 is SVGAGI. V lost 6 bases to trimming and J lost 7 bases, with 15 bases between them. The CDR3 loop is CASRSGWAGEKLFF. For the CDR3, the DNA is TGTGCCAGCAGATCCGGGTGGGCGGGTGAAAAACTGTTTTTT.

The chain recombines TRBV16 with TRBJ1-4; perhaps TRBD1 as D (6 bases). The germline CDR1 and CDR2 sequences are KGHSY and FQNENV. Trimming pared 5 bases from V and 5 bases from J, leaving 12 bases between. The CDR3 is made up of 14 amino acids. The CDR3: CASSGRTVNEKLFF. As DNA, the CDR3 is TGTGCCAGCAGCGGGCGGACAGTCAATGAAAAACTGTTTTTT.

This chain joins TRBV19 and TRBJ2-6, with a weak D call TRBD1 (5 bases). The V end was cut by 6 bases, the J end by 1 base, with 10 bases between. Germline values: CDR1 LNHDA, CDR2 SQIVND (reference sequence). The CDR3 is made up of 15 amino acids. The CDR3 region has the DNA TGTGCCAGTAGGGCTGGGGCATCTGGGGCCAACGTCCTGACTTTC. Translating gives CASRAGASGANVLTF.

This chain joins TRBV10-3 and TRBJ2-7, with 15 bases aligning to TRBD2. This CDR3 has 18 residues. With 3 bases clipped from V and 3 bases from J, the junction kept 9 bases outside the gene matches. Looked up from germline, CDR1 is ENHRY and CDR2 is SYGVKD. The CDR3 loop is CAISDQGGLAGGRYEQYF. CDR3 coding DNA: TGTGCCATCAGTGACCAGGGGGGACTAGCGGGAGGACGCTACGAGCAGTACTTC.

The chain has TRBV27 and TRBJ1-5; D may be TRBD1 (6 bases). The CDR3 is 14 amino acids. Germline V gene lookup returns CDR1 MNHEY and CDR2 SMNVEV (reference sequence). Trimming took 10 bases from V and 7 from J, leaving 20 bases between them. The CDR3 nucleotides read TGTGCCACGGGTTTGGCGGGGGCCCGACAGCCCCAGCATTTT. This encodes CATGLAGARQPQHF.

This clone is a singleton in its sample. The V and J genes are TRBV28 and TRBJ2-1; TRBD2 is a possible D gene (7 bases). This CDR3 has 16 residues. With 5 bases removed from V and 3 bases from J, the gap between germline ends came to 17 bases. Germline V gene lookup returns CDR1 MDHEN and CDR2 SYDVKM. CDR3 sequence reads: CASSTLQGLRYNEQFF. Written as DNA, the CDR3 is TGTGCCAGCAGTACCTTACAGGGACTACGCTACAATGAGCAGTTCTTC. The variable domain in full, with the rest retrieved from reference TRBV28 and TRBJ2-1, is DVKVTQSSRYLVKRTGEKVFLECVQDMDHENMFWYRQDPGLGLRLIYFSYDVKMKEKGDIPEGYSVSREKKERFSLILESASTNQTSMYLCASSTLQGLRYNEQFFGPGTRLTVL.

The CDR3 here is CASSARENIQYF. The CDR3 DNA reads as TGTGCCAGCAGTGCAAGAGAAAACATTCAGTACTTC. The V and J genes are TRBV28 and TRBJ2-4; D is undetermined. Germline V lookup: CDR1 MDHEN, CDR2 SYDVKM. The length of the CDR3 is 12 residues. V was clipped by 5 bases and J by 5 bases, with 7 bases between them.

The rearrangement links TRBV3-1 (or the pseudogene TRBV3-2) to TRBJ2-6; D unresolved. Per the germline V gene, CDR1 is LGHDT and CDR2 is YNNKEL (reference sequence). This CDR3 comprises 12 residues. Trimming left V 7 bases short and J 4 bases short, with 5 bases between. The CDR3 DNA sequence: TGTGCCAGCACGTTAGGGGCCAACGTCCTGACTTTC. Its translation is CASTLGANVLTF.

J is TRBJ2-3 and V is TRBV3-1 (or the pseudogene TRBV3-2); unclear D gene. The germline V gene encodes CDR1 LGHDT and CDR2 YNNKEL (reference sequence). This CDR3 is 13 amino acids long. V was clipped by 6 bases and J by 2 bases, with 9 bases between them. The DNA for the CDR3 is TGTGCCAGCAGGCCCGACAACACAGATACGCAGTATTTT. Translating it yields CASRPDNTDTQYF.

V is TRBV6-2 or TRBV6-3 and J is TRBJ2-3, with TRBD1 matching over 9 bases. This CDR3 contains 18 residues. The V segment lost 6 bases and the J segment 2 bases; nucleotides outside the gene matches: 15. Germline V gene sequence: CDR1 MNHEY, CDR2 SVGEGT. The CDR3, as DNA: TGTGCCAGCAGCCACGGCCCGGGACAGGGTTTTCTCACAGATACGCAGTATTTT. Amino acids: CASSHGPGQGFLTDTQYF.

This sequence joins TRBV19 and TRBJ1-5, with D unclear. The CDR3 sequence is 14 residues long. The V gene lost 5 bases and the J gene lost 2 bases, with 10 bases spanning the gap. Germline-derived CDR1 and CDR2 are LNHDA and SQIVND (reference sequence). CDR3 sequence reads: CASSLTAGNQPQHF. CDR3 DNA: TGTGCCAGTAGTTTAACCGCAGGCAATCAGCCCCAGCATTTT.

The chain is built from TRBV4-1 and TRBJ1-1, with D uncertain. The V gene's germline CDR1 is MGHRA and CDR2 YSYEKL. The CDR3 contains 15 residues. V gave up 0 bases and J gave up 1 base, with 9 bases separating them. The CDR3 sequence is CASSQDRQPNTEAFF. CDR3 in DNA: TGCGCCAGCAGCCAAGATCGACAACCGAACACTGAAGCTTTCTTT.

The chain uses TRBV4-1 and TRBJ2-5, with a possible D match to TRBD2 (7 bases). Between the trimmed V and J ends, which lost 1 base and 4 bases, there was a span of 13 bases. In germline, CDR1 is MGHRA, CDR2 YSYEKL. The CDR3 totals 15 residues. As DNA, the CDR3 is TGCGCCAGCAGCCAAGGCGGGGGCGGGGGAGAGACCCAGTACTTC. It yields the protein CASSQGGGGGETQYF.

V usage is TRBV5-6 and J usage is TRBJ2-7, with TRBD1 as a possible D gene (5 bases). CDR3 length equals 13 residues. V gave up 1 base and J gave up 1 base, with 6 bases separating them. Germline CDR1 reads SGHDT; CDR2 reads YYEEEE. The CDR3 protein is CASSLYRSYEQYF. CDR3 sequence (DNA): TGTGCCAGCAGCTTGTACAGGTCCTACGAGCAGTACTTC.

V and J are TRBV6-2 or TRBV6-3 and TRBJ2-7; possible D gene TRBD2, 5 bases. Germline assignment: CDR1 MNHEY and CDR2 SVGEGT. V dropped 0 bases and J dropped 3 bases, with 12 bases sitting between them. CDR3 size: 15 residues. CDR3 sequence: CASSYSARGIYEQYF. The CDR3 DNA sequence: TGTGCCAGCAGTTACTCAGCGAGAGGGATCTACGAGCAGTACTTC.

The chain uses TRBV14 and TRBJ2-7; 10 nucleotides agree with TRBD1. CDR1 and CDR2 (germline): SGHDN, FVKESK. The CDR3 consists of 19 residues. The J segment lost 2 bases and the V segment lost 2 bases, leaving 15 bases of the junction unmatched. Here the CDR3 reads CASSQRGPTSGTGAYEQYF. CDR3 nucleotide sequence: TGTGCCAGCAGCCAACGTGGCCCCACCTCGGGGACAGGGGCCTACGAGCAGTACTTC.

CDR3 sequence: CASSPFSGLAGSSGANVLTF. The CDR3 coding sequence is TGTGCCAGCAGCCCTTTTTCGGGACTAGCGGGGTCCTCTGGGGCCAACGTCCTGACTTTC. V and J are TRBV5-5 and TRBJ2-6; 13 nucleotides line up with TRBD2. This CDR3 is built from 20 residues. Losses at the gene ends were 4 bases for V and 0 bases for J; bases not matched to a gene: 10. CDR1 and CDR2 from the germline V gene are SGHKS and YYEKEE (reference sequence).

J is TRBJ2-7 and V is TRBV11-3; TRBD2 aligns across 7 bases. The trim removed 6 bases at V and 4 bases at J, leaving 12 bases unmatched. CDR3 length: 15 amino acids. CDR1 and CDR2 from the germline V gene are SGHNT and YENEEA. The CDR3 coding sequence is TGTGCCAGCAGAATAGTTAGGACTAGATGGTACGAGCAGTACTTC. Its translation: CASRIVRTRWYEQYF.

The chain combines TRBV21-1 with TRBJ1-1; TRBD1, the table's D call, lacks a check against the DNA. TRBV21-1 is shown as a pseudogene. The CDR3 is 17 amino acids. CDR3 loop: CASSKRLGQGECTEAFF. The CDR3 DNA sequence: TGTGCCAGCAGCAAAAGATTGGGACAGGGTGAATGCACTGAAGCTTTCTTT.

V and J are TRBV19 and TRBJ2-3; 8 bases agree with TRBD2. With V trimmed by 3 bases and J by 2 bases, 7 bases remained unmatched. The CDR3 spans 16 residues. CDR1 and CDR2 from the germline V gene are LNHDA and SQIVND (reference sequence). The CDR3 is CASSIGLAGLTDTQYF. As DNA, the CDR3 is TGTGCCAGTAGTATTGGCCTAGCGGGCCTCACAGATACGCAGTATTTT. Variable domain in full (rest from reference TRBV19 and TRBJ2-3): DGGITQSPKYLFRKEGQNVTLSCEQNLNHDAMYWYRQDPGQGLRLIYYSQIVNDFQKGDIAEGYSVSREKKESFPLTVTSAQKNPTAFYLCASSIGLAGLTDTQYFGPGTRLTVL.

CDR3 amino acids: CASSENSRNQETQYF. In DNA form, the CDR3 reads TGTGCCAGCAGTGAAAACAGCCGGAATCAAGAGACCCAGTACTTC. The rearrangement joins TRBV6-1 to TRBJ2-5; D is unclear. Germline V gene data show CDR1 as MNHNS and CDR2 as SASEGT. The CDR3 has 15 residues. Trimming left V 2 bases short and J 2 bases short, with 12 bases between.

This chain uses TRBV6-1 with TRBJ1-1, with D tentatively TRBD1 (6 bases). Trimming removed 1 base at V and 5 bases at J, with 11 bases between. The CDR3 is made up of 14 amino acids. Germline CDR1 and CDR2: MNHNS and SASEGT. CDR3 sequence reads: CASSEVGQRTEAFF. In DNA form, the CDR3 reads TGTGCCAGCAGTGAAGTCGGACAGAGGACTGAAGCTTTCTTT.

The chain couples TRBV7-9 to TRBJ2-2, with 7 positions matching TRBD1. J gave up 1 base and V 5 bases, and 7 bases lay outside the gene matches. Germline V CDR1 and CDR2: SEHNR, FQNEAQ (reference sequence). This CDR3 contains 16 residues. The DNA of the CDR3 is TGTGCCAGCAGCCTCGGACAGGACATGAACACCGGGGAGCTGTTTTTT. Protein sequence: CASSLGQDMNTGELFF.

The count of this clone is one. CDR3 protein: CSGDPGHGEQYF. CDR3 in DNA: TGCAGCGGGGACCCGGGACATGGCGAGCAGTACTTC. The chain carries TRBV29-1 and TRBJ2-7, with D possibly matching TRBD1 (6 bases). The germline V gene encodes CDR1 SQVTM and CDR2 ANQGSEA. With 7 bases removed from V and 6 bases from J, the gap between germline ends came to 16 bases. CDR3 length: 12 amino acids.

This chain joins TRBV6-6 and TRBJ2-3; possible D gene TRBD2, 5 bases. The germline gives CDR1 MNHNY, CDR2 SVGAGI (reference sequence). The CDR3 totals 12 residues. The V gene lost 8 bases and the J gene lost 6 bases, with 12 bases spanning the gap. The CDR3 DNA is TGTGCCAGCGTGGACTCATTGGATACGCAGTATTTT. Its translation is CASVDSLDTQYF.

This chain's CDR3 is CASSLPSQALTGELFF. The DNA of the CDR3 is TGTGCCAGCAGCTTACCATCCCAAGCTCTCACCGGGGAGCTGTTTTTT. The rearrangement uses TRBV5-6 and TRBJ2-2, with no clear D. The CDR3 is 16 residues long. The germline CDR1 and CDR2 sequences are SGHDT and YYEEEE. V shed 2 bases and J shed 4 bases, with 15 bases lying between them.